This T cell receptor (beta chain) comes out of a study of T cell responses to AZD1222 COVID-19 vaccine (dated by TCRdb to the early 2020s). Some background on the complete study: TCR sequencing was performed for 233 trial participants, of whom some 200 were given two doses of AZD1222 and around 26 were given two doses of MenACWY control vaccine. Trial participants were enrolled into age subgroups of 18-55, 56-69 and 70-plus years, which contained about 150, 27 and 61 TCR-sequenced participants, respectively.

The CDR3 regions of human TCRbeta chains were subjected to immunosequencing. Per the source publication's procedure: TCRs in the repertoires were compared against a reference library of SARS-CoV-2-specific TCRs that had been generated with the MIRA antigen-specificity platform. Breadth was defined as the fraction of unique TCRs that were SARS-CoV-2-associated. Depth was defined as the fraction of total T cells that were SARS-CoV-2-associated. Each spike-specific TCR was assigned to its reactive spike region and to a CD4 or CD8 class using the MIRA data. Log10-transformed breadth and depth values were compared by one-way ANOVA with Sidak's multiple comparisons tests. What TCRdb holds here is the immuneACCESS table cut down to in-frame rearrangements. Part of the clones is not present; checked against another copy, under half of the missing clones reflect an unresolved V gene, and the others are unexplained. The DNA was the basis for D and trimming; V, J and clone size are from that table. This sample is represented by about 130,000 clones; roughly 91% of them were singletons. 4% to 5.5% of the sample belongs to the ten largest clones.

CDR1 and CDR2 are read off the germline V gene as SQVTM and ANQGSEA. Cut back by 6 bases and 7 bases, the V and J ends lie 15 bases apart. Counted from cysteine to phenylalanine, this CDR3 has 13 amino acids. Kept here is only the CDR3 DNA, which spans 39 bases and is read in frame from base 1. As to this clone: The antigen this receptor binds is unknown. No qualities accompany the bases; no much larger clone lies one base away.

The paper as a whole reports these results and caveats: Spike-specific TCR breadth and depth rose significantly after two AZD1222 doses compared with day 0 and with MenACWY recipients. Conclusions about previously exposed vaccinees are limited, since just five or six AZD1222 recipients were seropositive for SARS-CoV-2 at baseline. Nearly half of unique spike-specific TCRs reportedly recognized epitopes outside regions mutated in the B.1.351 and B.1.1.7 variants. CD4 TCRs associated with the vaccine covered the entire spike protein, and the dominant responses were in regions 160-218 and 743-854. The 56-69-year group was small, and its depth increase did not reach significance, likely because of low power. Participants were mostly white British, with more females than males. The authors suggested clonal diversity may have been underestimated. No day 14 peak-response samples were available, so repertoires were characterized only after the peak T cell response.

What this sample's time point label stands for: baseline before first vaccination. The sample's treatment or condition label, decoded: meningococcal conjugate vaccine given as trial control. Vaccinee samples were obtained from the UK trials COV001 and COV002, which included a single-blind randomized controlled phase 2/3 trial of AZD1222 (ChAdOx1 nCoV-19) in healthy adults. Trial participant PBMC samples were collected at day 0 and day 28 after the second dose for TCRbeta chain sequencing. The chain is assembled from TRBV29-1 and TRBJ1-4, with the identity of the D gene unclear. Sequencing was performed on peripheral blood, taken on day 0 of MenACWY control vaccination. The receptor was isolated from an adult in good health. The nucleotide sequence is given as TGCAGCGTCGTAAGAGTGGAGGGTGAAAAACTGTTTTTT. It is translated as CSVVRVEGEKLFF.